This TCR beta chain was documented in a study of a mutant IDH1 vaccine in newly diagnosed glioma. As for the study in general: Pretreatment consisted of radiotherapy, temozolomide, or both, with most receiving both. General study findings and limits: Whatever changes occurred in top peripheral T cell clonotypes seemed unrelated to pseudoprogression.

Time point noted: week 23, last vaccination. The investigators gave 300 ug of mutant IDH1 20-mer peptide in each vaccine dose, together with topical imiquimod. Astrocytomas found in donors were new, WHO grade 3 or 4, IDH1-mutant and ATRX-lost. V dropped 2 bases and J dropped 9 bases, with 11 bases sitting between them. The CDR3 spans 12 residues. In germline, CDR1 is SGHNT, CDR2 YYREEE (reference sequence). On this clone: Its antigen is undetermined.

The protocol was immunoSEQ multiplex PCR, while the TCRdb copy is restricted to in-frame clones and leaves out a portion. Among roughly 45,000 clones listed, roughly 83% were seen once. Specimen: PBMCs, collected from a glioma patient whose treatment included an IDH1 peptide vaccine. This TCR was recovered from a woman between 18 and 30 years old with glioma. Some clones in this sample may be carry-over from other donors' samples. V gene TRBV5-4 combines with J gene TRBJ1-1; no clear D gene. CDR3 nucleotides: TGTGCCAGCAGCTTCGCAAACCAGAAAGCTTTCTTT. This codes for CASSFANQKAFF.